A single sample is the source of the 4 T cell receptor beta chains below, sequenced in a study of Graves' ophthalmopathy and Graves' hyperthyroidism. The study amplified TCR beta CDR3 regions using RNA transcripts. The workflow started with a first-round RT-PCR run with HTBI primers and then moved on to a second-round multiplex PCR. TCRdb re-analysed the multiplex PCR reads in MiXCR, keeping a single row per CDR3 protein. The sample gives about 700,000 distinct CDR3 sequences, more than 40% of which show up once; 3.3% is in the top ten. The sample taken for sequencing was peripheral blood. These receptors came from an adult man with Graves' ophthalmopathy.

This clonotype was picked up many times. The genes are TRBV7-7 and TRBJ1-3; D gene ambiguous. Germline CDR1 reads SSHAT; CDR2 reads FNYEAQ (reference sequence). V was pared by 1 base and J by 1 base, with 8 bases between. The CDR3 loop spans 15 amino acids. The CDR3: CASSLGEDSGNTIYF. The CDR3 DNA reads TGTGCCAGCAGCTTAGGAGAGGATTCTGGAAACACCATATATTTT.

This clonotype occurred many times. The chain carries TRBV7-9 and TRBJ2-7, with D possibly being TRBD1 or TRBD2 (6 bases each). The CDR3 sequence is 12 residues long. CDR1 SEHNR and CDR2 FQNEAQ come from the germline V gene (reference sequence). Trimming took 5 bases from V and 9 from J, leaving 14 bases between them. The CDR3 spells CASSNGGIGQYF. The CDR3 DNA reads as TGTGCCAGCAGCAACGGGGGCATAGGGCAGTACTTC.

This clonotype appeared many times. The chain has TRBV7-9 and TRBJ1-1; D ambiguous. CDR1 and CDR2 from the germline V gene are SEHNR and FQNEAQ (reference sequence). This CDR3 contains 15 residues. Between the trimmed V and J ends, which lost 4 bases and 0 bases, there was a span of 12 bases. The CDR3 sequence is CASSSSGTMNTEAFF. The CDR3 coding sequence is TGTGCCAGCAGCTCAAGCGGAACTATGAACACTGAAGCTTTCTTT.

Ten or more counts support this clonotype. This chain links TRBV5-6 with TRBJ1-2, with D hard to call. CDR1 is SGHDT and CDR2 is YYEEEE in the germline V gene. CDR3 length: 13 amino acids. Trimming left V 1 base short and J 6 bases short, with 10 bases between. CDR3 residues: CASSLLGSDGYTF. The CDR3 DNA follows: TGTGCCAGCAGCTTGTTAGGGAGCGATGGCTACACCTTC. Variable domain in full (rest from reference TRBV5-6 and TRBJ1-2): DAGVTQSPTHLIKTRGQQVTLRCSPKSGHDTVSWYQQALGQGPQFIFQYYEEEERQRGNFPDRFSGHQFPNYSSELNVNALLLGDSALYLCASSLLGSDGYTFGSGTRLTVV.